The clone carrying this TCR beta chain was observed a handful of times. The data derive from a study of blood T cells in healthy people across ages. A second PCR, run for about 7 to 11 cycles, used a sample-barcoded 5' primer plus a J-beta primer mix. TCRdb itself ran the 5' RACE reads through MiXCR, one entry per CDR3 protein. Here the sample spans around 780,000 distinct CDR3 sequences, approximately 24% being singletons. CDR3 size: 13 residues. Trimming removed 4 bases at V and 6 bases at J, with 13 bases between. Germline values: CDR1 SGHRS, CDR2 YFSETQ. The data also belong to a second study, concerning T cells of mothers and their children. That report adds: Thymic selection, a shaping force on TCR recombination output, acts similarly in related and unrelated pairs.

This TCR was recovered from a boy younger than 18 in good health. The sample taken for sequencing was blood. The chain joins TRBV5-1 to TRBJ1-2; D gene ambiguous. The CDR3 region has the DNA TGCGCCAGCAGCCTAAGGTCGGAGGATGGCTACACCTTC. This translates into CASSLRSEDGYTF.